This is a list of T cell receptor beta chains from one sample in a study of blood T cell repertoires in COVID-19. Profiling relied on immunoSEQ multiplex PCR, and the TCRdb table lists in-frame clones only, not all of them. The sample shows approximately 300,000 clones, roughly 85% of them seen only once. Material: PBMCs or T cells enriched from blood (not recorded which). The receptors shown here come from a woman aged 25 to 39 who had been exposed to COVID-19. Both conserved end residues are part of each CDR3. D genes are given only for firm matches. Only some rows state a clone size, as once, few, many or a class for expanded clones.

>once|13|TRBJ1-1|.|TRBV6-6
TGTGCCAGCAGTTACCCGCAGTCCACTGAAGCTTTCTTT
CASSYPQSTEAFF
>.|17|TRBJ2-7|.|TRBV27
TGTGCCAGCAGCCCAACCGAGACACTAGCCGTTGCCTACGAGCAGTACTTC
CASSPTETLAVAYEQYF
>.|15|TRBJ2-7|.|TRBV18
TGTGCCAGCTCACCACCGACCGCGGGGCCGTACGAGCAGTACTTC
CASSPPTAGPYEQYF
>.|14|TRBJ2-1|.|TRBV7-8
TGTGCCAGCAGCACACGGGAGTTAGGAAATGAGCAGTTCTTC
CASSTRELGNEQFF
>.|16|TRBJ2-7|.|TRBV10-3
TGTGCCATCAGCCGGGGGGCACTAGAGGAGCGGTACGAGCAGTACTTC
CAISRGALEERYEQYF
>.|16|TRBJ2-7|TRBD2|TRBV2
TGTGCCAGCAGTGAAGCGCGTGTAGCGGGAGTCTACGAGCAGTACTTC
CASSEARVAGVYEQYF
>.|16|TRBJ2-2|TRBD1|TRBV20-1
TGCAGTGCTAGTGAATGGGACAGGGGAAAGGCCGGGGAGCTGTTTTTT
CSASEWDRGKAGELFF
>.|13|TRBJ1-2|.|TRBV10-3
TGTGCCATCACGGAGGGGATTAACTATGGCTACACCTTC
CAITEGINYGYTF
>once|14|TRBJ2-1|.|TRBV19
TGTGCCAGTAACCGGCAGGGCTCCTACAATGAGCAGTTCTTC
CASNRQGSYNEQFF
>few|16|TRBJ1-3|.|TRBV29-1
TGCAGCGTTGAAGAGGGCGACAGACTCTCTGGAAACACCATATATTTT
CSVEEGDRLSGNTIYF
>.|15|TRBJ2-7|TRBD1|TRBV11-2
TGTGCCAGCAGCCGCGGGACAGGTTTTGCCTACGAGCAGTACTTC
CASSRGTGFAYEQYF
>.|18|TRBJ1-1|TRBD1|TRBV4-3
TGCGCCAGCAGCCAACGTACAGGGGGCCGGATGGGTAGGACTGAAGCTTTCTTT
CASSQRTGGRMGRTEAFF
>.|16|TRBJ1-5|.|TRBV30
TGTGCCTGGAGTATTGGACAGACTATAAGCAATCAGCCCCAGCATTTT
CAWSIGQTISNQPQHF
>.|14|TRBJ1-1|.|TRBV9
TGTGCCAGCAGCGTAGCCCCCACAGACCGCGAAGCTTTCTTT
CASSVAPTDREAFF
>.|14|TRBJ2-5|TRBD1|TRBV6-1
TGTGCCAGCAGTGCGGACAGGGGGCTAGAGACCCAGTACTTC
CASSADRGLETQYF
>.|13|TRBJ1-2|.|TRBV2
TGTGCCAGCATGAGGCGGGCTGTGGATGGCTACACCTTC
CASMRRAVDGYTF
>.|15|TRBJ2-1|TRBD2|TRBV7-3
TGTGCCAGCAGCCCCGGACTAGCGGGCTACAATGAGCAGTTCTTC
CASSPGLAGYNEQFF
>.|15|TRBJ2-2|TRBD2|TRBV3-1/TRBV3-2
TGTGCCAGCAGCCACTCTAGCGGTAACACCGGGGAGCTGTTTTTT
CASSHSSGNTGELFF
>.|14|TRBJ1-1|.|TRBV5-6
TGTGCCAGCAGCGATCAGGGAAGGAACACTGAAGCTTTCTTT
CASSDQGRNTEAFF
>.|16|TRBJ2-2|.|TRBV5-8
TGTGCCAGCAGCTGGGACATCAGAAGAAACACCGGGGAGCTGTTTTTT
CASSWDIRRNTGELFF
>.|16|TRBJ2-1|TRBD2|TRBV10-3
TGTGCCATCAGTGGTACTAGCAGCACCGGGGGGAATGAGCAGTTCTTC
CAISGTSSTGGNEQFF
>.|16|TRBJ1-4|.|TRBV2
TGTGCCAGCACCCCGTCGGAGGGAATAACTAATGAAAAACTGTTTTTT
CASTPSEGITNEKLFF
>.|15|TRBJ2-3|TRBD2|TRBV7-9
TGTGCCAGCATCCCCGCTAGCGGGGACCCAGATACGCAGTATTTT
CASIPASGDPDTQYF
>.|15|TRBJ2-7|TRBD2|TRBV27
TGTGCCAGCAGTACCCGACTAGCGGACTCCTACGAGCAGTACTTC
CASSTRLADSYEQYF
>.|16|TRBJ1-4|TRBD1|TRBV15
TGTGCCACCAGCAACTTCCGGGACAGGTGGAATGAAAAACTGTTTTTT
CATSNFRDRWNEKLFF
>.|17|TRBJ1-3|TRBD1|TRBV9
TGTGCCAGCAGCCCCGTCATAGCGGGGACAGGGGACAACACCATATATTTT
CASSPVIAGTGDNTIYF
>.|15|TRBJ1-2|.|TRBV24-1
TGTGCCACCAGTGACGGGGGATATAGTAGGGATGGCTACACCTTC
CATSDGGYSRDGYTF
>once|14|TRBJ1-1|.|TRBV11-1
TGTGCCAGCAGCCCCAGGACGGGGAGGACTGAAGCTTTCTTT
CASSPRTGRTEAFF
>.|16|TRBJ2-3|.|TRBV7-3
TGTGCCAGCAGCTTAATTGAGACACCAAACACAGATACGCAGTATTTT
CASSLIETPNTDTQYF
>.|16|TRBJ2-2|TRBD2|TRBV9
TGTGCCAGCAGCTCGGGACTAGCGGGAGGACCCGGGGAGCTGTTTTTT
CASSSGLAGGPGELFF
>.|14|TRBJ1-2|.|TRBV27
TGTGCCAGCAGTTTTCAGGGGTCCGGCTATGGCTACACCTTC
CASSFQGSGYGYTF
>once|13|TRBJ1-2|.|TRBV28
TGTGCCAGCAGTTTCACAGTTTCCTATGGCTACACCTTC
CASSFTVSYGYTF
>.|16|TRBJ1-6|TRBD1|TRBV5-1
TGCGCCAGCAGCTTCGACGGGACAGGGCTGAATTCACCCCTCCACTTT
CASSFDGTGLNSPLHF
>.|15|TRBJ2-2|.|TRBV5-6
TGTGCCAGCAGACTCGGACAAGCGAACACCGGGGAGCTGTTTTTT
CASRLGQANTGELFF
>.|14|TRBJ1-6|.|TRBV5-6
TGTGCCAGCAGCTTTCGGTCGGGAAATTCACCCCTCCACTTT
CASSFRSGNSPLHF
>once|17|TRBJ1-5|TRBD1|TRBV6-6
TGTGCCAGCAGTCGGGACAGGGAAACCTTTAGCAATCAGCCCCAGCATTTT
CASSRDRETFSNQPQHF
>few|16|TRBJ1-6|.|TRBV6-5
TGTGCCAGCAGTTACGAGTCTGCCCAGGGGCAATCACCCCTCCACTTT
CASSYESAQGQSPLHF
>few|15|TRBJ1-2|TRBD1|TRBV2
TGTGCCAGCAGTGACTTGGGACAGTTCTTGGCTGGCTACACCTTC
CASSDLGQFLAGYTF
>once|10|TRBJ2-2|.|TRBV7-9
TGTGCCAGCAGCCCAGGGGAGCTGTTTTTT
CASSPGELFF
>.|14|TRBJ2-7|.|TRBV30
TGTGCCTGGAGGGAAAGCGGAGCGAACTACGAGCAGTACTTC
CAWRESGANYEQYF
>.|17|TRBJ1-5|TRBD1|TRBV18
TGTGCCAGCTCACCGGCCCGGGACAGGGAGACCAATCAGCCCCAGCATTTT
CASSPARDRETNQPQHF
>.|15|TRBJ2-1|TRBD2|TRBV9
TGTGCCAGCAGCGTGTTAGCGGGGGGGTACAATGAGCAGTTCTTC
CASSVLAGGYNEQFF
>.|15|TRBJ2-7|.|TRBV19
TGTGCCAGTAGTACTTTCACGGACAGCCCCTACGAGCAGTACTTC
CASSTFTDSPYEQYF
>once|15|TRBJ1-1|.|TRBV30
TGTGCCTGGAGTGTAAACCGTCGGGGTATGGTTGAGGCTTTCTTT
CAWSVNRRGMVEAFF
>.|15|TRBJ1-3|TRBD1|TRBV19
TGTGCCACAACCGGGACAGGGGGCGTCGGAAACACCATATATTTT
CATTGTGGVGNTIYF